This T cell receptor beta chain came from a study of shared clonotypes between healthy human individuals. Points from the study as a whole: Clonotypes shared by all four donors outscored non-shared clonotypes in generation probability.

All of the donors resided in Nashville, Tennessee, and each was a Caucasian adult. The investigators split CD4+ cells into a CD45RA+ naive subset and a CD45RA-negative memory subset. Worth noting for this clone: Its antigen is currently unknown.

Germline CDR1 is LNHDA and CDR2 is SQIVND (reference sequence). The CDR3 has 16 residues. The junction had 6 bases not matched to a gene; V was cut back by 0 bases and J by 5 bases. The method was immunoSEQ multiplex PCR; TCRdb's version includes in-frame clones alone and lacks a portion of them. The table records 950,000 to 1,300,000 clones, approximately 76% of them present only once. The chain recombines TRBV19 with TRBJ2-3, with TRBD1 identical over 9 bases. Sample: memory CD4+ T cells sorted from blood. Documented subset: CD45RA-negative fraction. The source of this sequence is a man aged 18 to 35 in good health. CDR3 residues: CASSIDGTGRGDTQYF. CDR3 bases: TGTGCCAGTAGTATAGACGGGACAGGGCGAGGAGATACGCAGTATTTT.